The 29 T cell receptor beta chains in this list originate from one sample, sequenced in a study of tumor-infiltrating lymphocytes in localized non-small cell lung cancer. The table came from immunoSEQ multiplex PCR; TCRdb's copy has only in-frame clones and leaves some out. The sample lists more than 10,000 clones, roughly two thirds occurring once. Input material: lung tumor tissue. The receptor source for this set is a human donor with non-small cell lung cancer.

The rearrangement joins TRBV30 to TRBJ1-5, with a weak D call TRBD1 (5 bases). Deletions cut 1 base from V and 4 bases from J, with 11 bases between. Per the germline V gene, CDR1 is GTSNPN and CDR2 is SVGIG (reference sequence). This CDR3 is built from 14 residues. In DNA, the CDR3 is TGTGCCTGGAGTGGGGGGGTTTCAAATCAGCCCCAGCATTTT. Its translation is CAWSGGVSNQPQHF.

J is TRBJ2-2 and V is TRBV5-1, with 11 bases lining up with TRBD1. Trimming at V came to 1 base and at J to 4 bases, leaving 6 bases not matched to a gene. The CDR3 loop spans 17 amino acids. Per germline, CDR1 SGHRS and CDR2 YFSETQ. CDR3 protein: CASSLTSGTGGTGELFF. DNA for the CDR3: TGCGCCAGCAGCTTGACCTCCGGGACAGGGGGCACCGGGGAGCTGTTTTTT.

The chain couples TRBV27 to TRBJ1-2; 9 bases align to TRBD1. The CDR3 contains 15 residues. Germline V lookup: CDR1 MNHEY, CDR2 SMNVEV (reference sequence). The trim removed 5 bases at V and 3 bases at J, leaving 7 bases unmatched. The CDR3 region is CASSPGTGLHYGYTF. The CDR3 DNA sequence: TGTGCCAGCAGTCCGGGGACAGGGCTGCACTATGGCTACACCTTC.

The sample holds one count of this clone. This chain links TRBV6-6 with TRBJ1-2; weak D call: TRBD1 (5 bases). The CDR3 spans 13 residues. Germline CDR1 reads MNHNY; CDR2 reads SVGAGI (reference sequence). V lost 7 bases and J lost 5, with 14 bases in between. Written as DNA, the CDR3 is TGTGCCAGCAAAGGGGAGCGCTGGTATGGCTACACCTTC. Protein sequence: CASKGERWYGYTF.

This chain connects TRBV7-9 to TRBJ2-3; 9 bases agree with TRBD2. V was pared by 3 bases and J by 1 base, with 8 bases of the junction left unmatched. From germline, CDR1 is SEHNR and CDR2 FQNEAQ (reference sequence). The length of the CDR3 is 17 residues. The CDR3 DNA sequence: TGTGCCAGCAGCTTGGGTTTAGCGGGAGTAGGCACAGATACGCAGTATTTT. This gives the protein CASSLGLAGVGTDTQYF. Variable domain in full (rest from reference TRBV7-9 and TRBJ2-3): DTGVSQNPRHKITKRGQNVTFRCDPISEHNRLYWYRQTLGQGPEFLTYFQNEAQLEKSRLLSDRFSAERPKGSFSTLEIQRTEQGDSAMYLCASSLGLAGVGTDTQYFGPGTRLTVL.

The CDR3 nucleotides are TGTGCCAGCAGTGACTCGAGCGGGGGCCCCACAGATACGCAGTATTTT. As protein: CASSDSSGGPTDTQYF. The chain employs TRBV6-4 and TRBJ2-3, with 8 bases matching TRBD2. The CDR3 runs 16 residues. Germline V gene data show CDR1 as MRHNA and CDR2 as SNTAGT. The V gene end was trimmed by 0 bases and the J gene end by 2 bases; junction bases not matched to a gene: 4.

The V and J genes are TRBV29-1 and TRBJ1-2; 10 bases are a match to TRBD1. There are 18 residues in the CDR3. Trimming cost V 3 bases and J 0 bases; bases outside gene matches: 13. Per the germline V gene, CDR1 is SQVTM and CDR2 is ANQGSEA. Here the CDR3 reads CSVDPRGTGALANYGYTF. Written as DNA, the CDR3 is TGCAGCGTTGACCCCCGAGGGACAGGGGCACTTGCTAACTATGGCTACACCTTC.

The chain has TRBV7-2 and TRBJ1-2; possibly TRBD1 for D (5 bases). V was clipped by 4 bases and J by 4 bases, with 19 bases between them. The CDR3 is 16 residues long. Germline V CDR1 and CDR2: SGHTA, FQGNSA. The CDR3 DNA reads TGTGCCAGCAGCTCGGTACGGGGCCCCCGAGGCTATGGCTACACCTTC. This sequence encodes CASSSVRGPRGYGYTF.

The rearrangement links TRBV4-2 to TRBJ1-1; D uncertain. Trimming removed 1 base from V and 3 bases from J, with 9 bases in between. The CDR3 length is 14 residues. The germline V gene has CDR1 LGHNA and CDR2 YNFKEQ. The CDR3 protein is CASSQGDAYTEAFF. The CDR3 DNA reads TGTGCCAGCAGCCAAGGAGACGCGTACACTGAAGCTTTCTTT.

The V gene is TRBV2, the J gene TRBJ2-5; the D is unclear. The J call could be wrong; TRBJ2-7 is a better fit for the DNA end. Germline V CDR1 and CDR2: SNHLY, FYNNEI. The CDR3 extends over 13 amino acids. CDR3: CASSDSETYEQYF. CDR3 in DNA: TGTGCCAGCAGTGATTCGGAGACCTACGAGCAGTACTTC.

Only a few counts were recorded for this clone. The chain recombines TRBV18 with TRBJ1-1, with 11 bases identical to TRBD1. This CDR3 is built from 13 residues. V trimming: 7 bases; J trimming: 5 bases; junction bases outside the gene matches: 3. The germline CDR1 and CDR2 sequences are KGHSH and LQKENI. The CDR3 region is CASCGTGGTEAFF. In nucleotides, the CDR3 is TGTGCCAGCTGCGGGACAGGGGGAACTGAAGCTTTCTTT.

This chain connects TRBV18 to TRBJ1-2, with D uncertain. V lost 3 bases, J lost 5 bases, and 10 bases lay in between. Looked up from germline, CDR1 is KGHSH and CDR2 is LQKENI. There are 13 residues in the CDR3. DNA of the CDR3: TGTGCCAGCTCACCCGATGGATCATATGGCTACACCTTC. Translated, it gives CASSPDGSYGYTF.

The chain has TRBV7-2 and TRBJ1-1; D perhaps matches TRBD1 (5 bases). V was shortened by 4 bases and J by 0 bases, with 12 bases between the two germline ends. The CDR3 sequence is 15 residues long. Germline V gives CDR1 SGHTA, CDR2 FQGNSA. CDR3 in amino acids: CASSSQRTLNTEAFF. DNA for the CDR3: TGTGCCAGCAGCTCCCAGCGGACATTGAACACTGAAGCTTTCTTT.

The rearrangement joins TRBV7-2 to TRBJ2-3; 14 positions agree with TRBD2. CDR3 size: 16 residues. Germline lookup yields CDR1 SGHTA and CDR2 FQGNSA. Germline trimming cut 4 bases from V and 8 bases from J; bases unmatched to any gene: 8. This CDR3 is CASSSTGTSGRGTQYF. The DNA for the CDR3 is TGTGCCAGCAGCTCTACGGGGACTAGCGGGAGAGGTACGCAGTATTTT.

The chain employs TRBV27 and TRBJ2-7; D remains ambiguous. Germline V gene lookup returns CDR1 MNHEY and CDR2 SMNVEV (reference sequence). Trimming removed 2 bases from V and 1 base from J, with 9 bases in between. The CDR3 has 14 amino acids. In DNA form, the CDR3 reads TGTGCCAGCAGTTTAAAAGGCAGTTCCTACGAGCAGTACTTC. It encodes CASSLKGSSYEQYF.

The rearrangement uses TRBV2 and TRBJ2-7, with unresolved D. The CDR3 totals 12 residues. V was cut by 11 bases and J by 2 bases, with 13 bases left in between. Per the germline V gene, CDR1 is SNHLY and CDR2 is FYNNEI. The DNA of the CDR3 is TGTGCCGTTAGCAGTTCTCCCTACGAGCAGTACTTC. Protein: CAVSSSPYEQYF.

This clone was picked up one time. The chain employs TRBV5-4 and TRBJ2-5; no definite D call. V lost 1 base, J lost 4 bases, and 2 bases lay in between. The CDR3 is made up of 11 amino acids. Looked up from germline, CDR1 is SGHNT and CDR2 is YYREEE (reference sequence). DNA of the CDR3: TGTGCCAGCAGCTTGCGAGAGACCCAGTACTTC. This translates into CASSLRETQYF.

Written as DNA, the CDR3 is TGTGCCTGGAGGTTAGGGGCTAACTATGGCTACACCTTC. Its protein product is CAWRLGANYGYTF. The chain recombines TRBV30 with TRBJ1-2; weak D call: TRBD1 (5 bases). V was clipped by 3 bases and J by 0 bases, with 8 bases between them. CDR3 length: 13 amino acids. Germline V gene lookup returns CDR1 GTSNPN and CDR2 SVGIG (reference sequence).

This sequence joins TRBV7-9 and TRBJ2-7; maybe TRBD1 (7 bases). The V end lost 5 bases, the J end lost 4 bases, and 18 bases lay between the germline ends. The CDR3 loop spans 15 amino acids. Germline V gene sequence: CDR1 SEHNR, CDR2 FQNEAQ (reference sequence). CDR3 residues: CASSRLPGGGYEQYF. For the CDR3, the DNA is TGTGCCAGCAGCCGTCTCCCAGGGGGAGGATACGAGCAGTACTTC.

This chain links TRBV6-1 with TRBJ1-5, with D perhaps matching TRBD1 (5 bases). Germline V gives CDR1 MNHNS, CDR2 SASEGT. Trimming removed 2 bases from V and 2 bases from J, with 13 bases in between. The CDR3 loop spans 16 amino acids. The CDR3 loop reads CASSELAGYGNQPQHF. The CDR3 nucleotides are TGTGCCAGCAGTGAATTAGCAGGGTATGGCAATCAGCCCCAGCATTTT.

The gene calls are TRBV5-5 and TRBJ1-6; D unresolved. This CDR3 comprises 13 residues. CDR1 and CDR2 (germline): SGHKS, YYEKEE (reference sequence). Trimming removed 4 bases at V and 10 bases at J, with 12 bases between. CDR3 sequence (DNA): TGTGCCAGCAGCCCCCTACGCGGCTCACCCCTCCACTTT. Residues: CASSPLRGSPLHF.

This rearrangement joins TRBV19 to TRBJ1-3; no definite D call. Deletions cut 1 base from V and 2 bases from J, with 12 bases between. Germline V gives CDR1 LNHDA, CDR2 SQIVND (reference sequence). The CDR3 consists of 16 residues. CDR3 coding DNA: TGTGCCAGTAGTATAGGGGATCCGGGCCCTGGAAACACCATATATTTT. Translating it yields CASSIGDPGPGNTIYF.

This clone appeared a single time. The CDR3 spells CASSDPQTGSYGYTF. DNA of the CDR3: TGTGCCAGCAGTGACCCCCAGACAGGGAGCTATGGCTACACCTTC. The rearrangement links TRBV6-4 to TRBJ1-2; TRBD1 aligns across 7 bases. Germline lookup yields CDR1 MRHNA and CDR2 SNTAGT. There are 15 residues in the CDR3. The V segment lost 2 bases and the J segment 4 bases; nucleotides outside the gene matches: 7.

The chain recombines TRBV10-2 with TRBJ2-7; D is perhaps TRBD2 (5 bases). The CDR3 runs to 12 residues. Trimming took off 3 bases at V and 3 bases at J, with 6 bases between the two ends. Per the germline V gene, CDR1 is WSHSY and CDR2 is SAAADI. This chain's CDR3 is CASSDEGYEQYF. CDR3 in DNA: TGCGCCAGCAGTGACGAGGGCTACGAGCAGTACTTC.

V and J are TRBV2 and TRBJ2-7; D might be TRBD2 (6 bases). Germline lookup yields CDR1 SNHLY and CDR2 FYNNEI. There are 13 residues in the CDR3. V gave up 7 bases and J gave up 2 bases, with 12 bases separating them. The CDR3 here is CASMISGTYEQYF. CDR3 DNA sequence: TGTGCCAGCATGATTAGCGGCACCTACGAGCAGTACTTC.

The chain combines TRBV15 with TRBJ2-5; D might be TRBD2 (5 bases). Trimming took 5 bases from V and 2 from J, leaving 9 bases between them. CDR1 LNHNV and CDR2 YYDKDF come from the germline V gene (reference sequence). The CDR3 sequence is 13 residues long. The CDR3 here is CATSQEGQETQYF. The CDR3 DNA is TGTGCCACCAGCCAAGAGGGTCAAGAGACCCAGTACTTC.

This clone was seen only a few times. This CDR3 is CASSLPFGVSGRNNTGELFF. CDR3 DNA sequence: TGTGCCAGCAGCCTTCCCTTCGGGGTTAGCGGGAGGAATAACACCGGGGAGCTGTTTTTT. The chain employs TRBV21-1 and TRBJ2-2; the table calls TRBD2, which could not be checked here. TRBV21-1 is shown as a pseudogene. The CDR3 contains 20 residues.

The chain carries TRBV5-5 and TRBJ2-5; D not resolved. Trimming stripped 2 bases from V and 4 bases from J, with 15 bases between. Germline lookup yields CDR1 SGHKS and CDR2 YYEKEE (reference sequence). This CDR3 contains 15 residues. Here the CDR3 DNA reads TGTGCCAGCAGCTTTAACACCCCAGCTGGAGAGACCCAGTACTTC. Its translation: CASSFNTPAGETQYF.

The rearrangement uses TRBV5-4 and TRBJ2-5, with D unclear. The germline V and J ends were trimmed by 2 bases and 0 bases, with 11 bases remaining between them. The CDR3 is 15 amino acids. Germline CDR1 is SGHNT and CDR2 is YYREEE (reference sequence). DNA for the CDR3: TGTGCCAGCAGCTTAAAATTAGGGTACCAAGAGACCCAGTACTTC. Its protein product is CASSLKLGYQETQYF.